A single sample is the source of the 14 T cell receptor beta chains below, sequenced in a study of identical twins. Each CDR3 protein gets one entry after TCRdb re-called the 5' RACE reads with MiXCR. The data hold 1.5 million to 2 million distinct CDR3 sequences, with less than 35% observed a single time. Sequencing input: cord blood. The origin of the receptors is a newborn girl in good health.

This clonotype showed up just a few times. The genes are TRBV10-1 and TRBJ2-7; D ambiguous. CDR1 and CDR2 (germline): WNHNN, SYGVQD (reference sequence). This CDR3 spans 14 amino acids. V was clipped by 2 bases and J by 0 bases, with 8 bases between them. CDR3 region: CASSEDMSSYEQYF. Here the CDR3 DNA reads TGCGCCAGCAGTGAGGACATGAGCTCCTACGAGCAGTACTTC.

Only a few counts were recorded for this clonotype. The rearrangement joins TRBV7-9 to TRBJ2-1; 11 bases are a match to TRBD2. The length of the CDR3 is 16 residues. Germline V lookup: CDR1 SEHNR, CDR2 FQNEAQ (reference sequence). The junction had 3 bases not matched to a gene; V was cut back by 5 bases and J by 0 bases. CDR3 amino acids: CASSATSGISYNEQFF. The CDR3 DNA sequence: TGTGCCAGCAGCGCGACTAGCGGGATCTCCTACAATGAGCAGTTCTTC.

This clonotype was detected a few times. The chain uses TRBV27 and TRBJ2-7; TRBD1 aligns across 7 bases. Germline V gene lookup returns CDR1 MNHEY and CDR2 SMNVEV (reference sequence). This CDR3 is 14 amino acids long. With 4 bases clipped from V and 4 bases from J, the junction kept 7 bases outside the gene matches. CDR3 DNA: TGTGCCAGCAGTTCTACAGGGGTATGGTACGAGCAGTACTTC. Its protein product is CASSSTGVWYEQYF.

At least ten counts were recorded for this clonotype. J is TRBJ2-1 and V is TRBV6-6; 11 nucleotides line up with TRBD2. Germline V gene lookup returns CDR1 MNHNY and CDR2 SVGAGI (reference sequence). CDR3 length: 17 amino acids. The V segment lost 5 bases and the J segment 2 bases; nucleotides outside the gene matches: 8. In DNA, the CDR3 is TGTGCCAGCAGTCCTCCTCGGACTAGCGGGCCCTACAATGAGCAGTTCTTC. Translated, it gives CASSPPRTSGPYNEQFF.

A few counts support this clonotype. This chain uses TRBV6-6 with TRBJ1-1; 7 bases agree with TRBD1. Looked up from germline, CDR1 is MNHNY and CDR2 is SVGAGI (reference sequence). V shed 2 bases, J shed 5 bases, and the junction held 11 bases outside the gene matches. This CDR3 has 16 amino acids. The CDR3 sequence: CASSYIRGAGKTEAFF. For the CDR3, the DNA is TGTGCCAGCAGTTACATCAGGGGGGCTGGAAAAACTGAAGCTTTCTTT.

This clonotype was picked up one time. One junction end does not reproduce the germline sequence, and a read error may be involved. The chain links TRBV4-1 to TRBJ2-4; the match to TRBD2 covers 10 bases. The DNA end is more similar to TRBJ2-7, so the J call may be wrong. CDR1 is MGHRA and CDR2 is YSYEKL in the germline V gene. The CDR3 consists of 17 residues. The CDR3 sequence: CARSDGPFSGRNYEQYF. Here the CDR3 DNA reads TGCGCCCGCAGCGACGGGCCCTTTAGCGGGAGGAACTACGAGCAGTACTTC.

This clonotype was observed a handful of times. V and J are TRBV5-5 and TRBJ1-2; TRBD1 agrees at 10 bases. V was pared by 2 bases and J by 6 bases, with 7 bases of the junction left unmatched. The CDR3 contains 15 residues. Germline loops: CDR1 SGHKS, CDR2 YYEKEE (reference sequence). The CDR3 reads CASSLVGQGIHGYTF. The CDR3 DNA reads TGTGCCAGCAGCTTAGTGGGACAGGGGATTCATGGCTACACCTTC.

CDR3: CASRKGLANEQFF. The CDR3 region has the DNA TGTGCCAGCAGAAAGGGACTAGCGAATGAGCAGTTCTTC. The genes are TRBV6-5 and TRBJ2-1, with 10 bases matching TRBD2. CDR1 and CDR2 from the germline V gene are MNHEY and SVGAGI. The CDR3 has 13 amino acids. V lost 6 bases and J lost 7; bases outside the gene matches: 3.

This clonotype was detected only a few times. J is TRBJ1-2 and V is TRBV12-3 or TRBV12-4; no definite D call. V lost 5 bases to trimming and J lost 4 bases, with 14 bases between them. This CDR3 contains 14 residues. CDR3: CASSRPGNFYGYTF. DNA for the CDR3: TGTGCCAGCAGTCGCCCGGGCAACTTCTATGGCTACACCTTC.

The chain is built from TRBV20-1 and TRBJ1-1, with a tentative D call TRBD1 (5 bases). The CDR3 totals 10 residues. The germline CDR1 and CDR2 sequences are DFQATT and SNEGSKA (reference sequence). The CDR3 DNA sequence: TGCGGAGGGGCCGGGACTGAAGCTTTCTTT. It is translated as CGGAGTEAFF.

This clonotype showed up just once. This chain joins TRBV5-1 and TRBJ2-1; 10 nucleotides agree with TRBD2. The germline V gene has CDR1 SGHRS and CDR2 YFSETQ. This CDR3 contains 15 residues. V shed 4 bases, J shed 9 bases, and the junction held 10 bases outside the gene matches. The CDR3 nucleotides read TGCGCCAGCAGCGCACTACAAGGGACTAGCGCTGAGCAGTTCTTC. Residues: CASSALQGTSAEQFF.

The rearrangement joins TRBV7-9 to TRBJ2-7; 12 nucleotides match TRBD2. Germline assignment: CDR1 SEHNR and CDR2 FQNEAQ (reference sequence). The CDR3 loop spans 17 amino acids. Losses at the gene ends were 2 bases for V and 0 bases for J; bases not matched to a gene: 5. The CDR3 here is CASSLTPTSGSSYEQYF. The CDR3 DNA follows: TGTGCCAGCAGCTTAACCCCGACTAGCGGGAGCTCCTACGAGCAGTACTTC.

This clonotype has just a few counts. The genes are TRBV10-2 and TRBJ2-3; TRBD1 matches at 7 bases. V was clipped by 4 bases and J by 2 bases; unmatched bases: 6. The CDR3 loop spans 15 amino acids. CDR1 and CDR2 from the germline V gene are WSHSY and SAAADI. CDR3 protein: CASSGRDRPTDTQYF. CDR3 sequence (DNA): TGCGCCAGCAGTGGCCGGGACAGACCCACAGATACGCAGTATTTT.

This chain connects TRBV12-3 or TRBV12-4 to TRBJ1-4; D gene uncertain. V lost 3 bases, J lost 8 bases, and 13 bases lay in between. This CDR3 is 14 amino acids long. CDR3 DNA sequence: TGTGCCAGCAGTTTGTCAGGCCTCCGCGAAAAACTGTTTTTT. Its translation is CASSLSGLREKLFF.